The source of this T cell receptor beta chain is a study of radiotherapy plus CTLA-4 blockade in lung cancer. Across the whole study: Among all patients, about 19% showed objective responses, while roughly 31% had disease control.

This CDR3 is 15 amino acids long. Germline V CDR1 and CDR2: SGHAT, FQNNGV. V lost 1 base, J lost 6 bases, and 12 bases lay in between. Assay: immunoSEQ multiplex PCR; the TCRdb copy retains only in-frame clones and omits some. The table lists 45,000 or so clones, roughly 76% of them singletons. The sequencing used peripheral blood, collected from a patient treated with radiotherapy plus ipilimumab. The gene calls are TRBV11-2 and TRBJ2-2; D is unclear. The origin of this receptor is a human donor with non-small cell lung cancer who had stable disease on radiotherapy plus ipilimumab. The CDR3 loop is CASSLGWQLPGELFF. DNA for the CDR3: TGTGCCAGCAGCTTAGGGTGGCAGCTCCCCGGGGAGCTGTTTTTT.